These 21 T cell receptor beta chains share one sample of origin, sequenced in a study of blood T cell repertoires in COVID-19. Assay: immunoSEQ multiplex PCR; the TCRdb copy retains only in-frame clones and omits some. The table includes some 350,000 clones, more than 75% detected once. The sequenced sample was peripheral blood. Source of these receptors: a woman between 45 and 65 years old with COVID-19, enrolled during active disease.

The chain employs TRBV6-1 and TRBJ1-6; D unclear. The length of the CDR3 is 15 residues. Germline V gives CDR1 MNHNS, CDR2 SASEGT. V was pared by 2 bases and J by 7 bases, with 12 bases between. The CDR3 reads CASSERAGLNSPLHF. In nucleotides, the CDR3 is TGTGCCAGCAGTGAACGAGCAGGTTTGAATTCACCCCTCCACTTT.

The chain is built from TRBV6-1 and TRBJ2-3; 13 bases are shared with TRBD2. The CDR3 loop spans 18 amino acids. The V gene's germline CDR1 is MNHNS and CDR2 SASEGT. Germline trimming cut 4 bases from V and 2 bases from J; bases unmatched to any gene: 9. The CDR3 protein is CASSVKLGLAGNTDTQYF. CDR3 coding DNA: TGTGCCAGCAGTGTTAAGCTGGGACTAGCGGGAAACACAGATACGCAGTATTTT.

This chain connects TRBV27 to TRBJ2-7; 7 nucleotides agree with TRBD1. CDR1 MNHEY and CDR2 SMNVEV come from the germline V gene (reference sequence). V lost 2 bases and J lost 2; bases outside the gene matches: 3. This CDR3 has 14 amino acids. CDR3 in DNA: TGTGCCAGCAGTTTAAGGACAGGCACCTACGAGCAGTACTTC. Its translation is CASSLRTGTYEQYF.

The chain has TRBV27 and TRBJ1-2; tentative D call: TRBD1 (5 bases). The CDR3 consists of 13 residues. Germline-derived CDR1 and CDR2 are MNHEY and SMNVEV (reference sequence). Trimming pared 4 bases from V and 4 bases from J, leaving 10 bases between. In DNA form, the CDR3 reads TGTGCCAGCAGTTCCCAGGGTTTCTATGGCTACACCTTC. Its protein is CASSSQGFYGYTF.

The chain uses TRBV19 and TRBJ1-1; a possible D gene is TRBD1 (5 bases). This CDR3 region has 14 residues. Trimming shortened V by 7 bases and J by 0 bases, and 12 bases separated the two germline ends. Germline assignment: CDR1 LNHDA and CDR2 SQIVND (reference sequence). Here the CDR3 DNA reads TGTGCCAGTACAATACAGGCCTTGAACACTGAAGCTTTCTTT. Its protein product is CASTIQALNTEAFF. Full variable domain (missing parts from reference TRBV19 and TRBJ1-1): DGGITQSPKYLFRKEGQNVTLSCEQNLNHDAMYWYRQDPGQGLRLIYYSQIVNDFQKGDIAEGYSVSREKKESFPLTVTSAQKNPTAFYLCASTIQALNTEAFFGQGTRLTVV.

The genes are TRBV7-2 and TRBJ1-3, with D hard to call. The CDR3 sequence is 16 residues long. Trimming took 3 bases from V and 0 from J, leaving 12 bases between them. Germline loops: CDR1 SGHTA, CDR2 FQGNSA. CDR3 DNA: TGTGCCAGCAGCTTGGTTCCACAGAGCTCTGGAAACACCATATATTTT. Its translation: CASSLVPQSSGNTIYF.

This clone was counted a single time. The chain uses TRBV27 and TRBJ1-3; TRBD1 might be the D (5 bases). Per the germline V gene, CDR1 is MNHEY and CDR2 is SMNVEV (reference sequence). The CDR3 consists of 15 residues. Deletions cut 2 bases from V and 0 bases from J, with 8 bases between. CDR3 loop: CASSLTGFSGNTIYF. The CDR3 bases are TGTGCCAGCAGTTTAACAGGATTCTCTGGAAACACCATATATTTT.

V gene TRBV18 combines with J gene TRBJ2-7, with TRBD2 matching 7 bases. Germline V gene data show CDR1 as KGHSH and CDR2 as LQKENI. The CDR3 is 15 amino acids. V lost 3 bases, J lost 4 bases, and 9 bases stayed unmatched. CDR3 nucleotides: TGTGCCAGCTCACCGGACGCCGGGGGGTTATACGAGCAGTACTTC. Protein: CASSPDAGGLYEQYF.

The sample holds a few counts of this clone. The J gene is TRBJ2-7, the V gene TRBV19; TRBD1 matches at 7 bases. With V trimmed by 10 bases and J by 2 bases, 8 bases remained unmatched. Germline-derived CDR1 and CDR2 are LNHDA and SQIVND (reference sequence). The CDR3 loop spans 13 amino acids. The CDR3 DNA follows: TGTGCCACCCAAGCGACAGGGACCTACGAGCAGTACTTC. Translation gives CATQATGTYEQYF.

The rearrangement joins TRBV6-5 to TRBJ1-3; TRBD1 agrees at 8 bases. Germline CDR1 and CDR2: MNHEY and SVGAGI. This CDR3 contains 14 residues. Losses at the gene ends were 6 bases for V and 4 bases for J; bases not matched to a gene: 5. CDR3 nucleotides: TGTGCCAGCAGCAAAGACAGGGGCGGAAACACCATATATTTT. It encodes CASSKDRGGNTIYF.

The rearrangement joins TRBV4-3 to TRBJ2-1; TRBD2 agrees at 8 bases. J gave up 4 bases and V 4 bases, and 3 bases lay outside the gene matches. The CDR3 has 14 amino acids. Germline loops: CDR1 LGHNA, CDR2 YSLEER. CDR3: CASSPGTRYNEQFF. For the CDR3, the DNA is TGCGCCAGCAGCCCCGGGACTAGATACAATGAGCAGTTCTTC.

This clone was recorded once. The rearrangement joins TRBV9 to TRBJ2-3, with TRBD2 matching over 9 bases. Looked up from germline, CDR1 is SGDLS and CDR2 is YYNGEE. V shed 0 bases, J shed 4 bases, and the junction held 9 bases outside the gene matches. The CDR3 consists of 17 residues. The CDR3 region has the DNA TGTGCCAGCAGCGTAGTCGATAGCGGGAGAGGCGCAGATACGCAGTATTTT. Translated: CASSVVDSGRGADTQYF.

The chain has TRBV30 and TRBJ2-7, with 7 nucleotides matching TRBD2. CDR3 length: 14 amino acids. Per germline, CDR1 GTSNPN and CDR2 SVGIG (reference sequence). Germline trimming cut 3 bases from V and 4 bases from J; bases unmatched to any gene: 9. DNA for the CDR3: TGTGCCTGGAGCCGGGAGATTAGCGGGTACGAGCAGTACTTC. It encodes CAWSREISGYEQYF.

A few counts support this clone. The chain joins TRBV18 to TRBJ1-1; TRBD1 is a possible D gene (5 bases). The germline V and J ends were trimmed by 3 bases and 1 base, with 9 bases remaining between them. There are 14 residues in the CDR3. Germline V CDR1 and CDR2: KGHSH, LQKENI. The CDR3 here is CASSPARENTEAFF. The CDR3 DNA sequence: TGTGCCAGCTCACCGGCCAGGGAGAACACTGAAGCTTTCTTT.

The CDR3 spells CASSAGLAFPDTQYF. The CDR3 bases are TGTGCCAGCAGCGCGGGACTAGCCTTTCCAGATACGCAGTATTTT. The rearrangement links TRBV7-2 to TRBJ2-3; 9 bases are a match to TRBD2. Germline loops: CDR1 SGHTA, CDR2 FQGNSA. Trimming cost V 5 bases and J 4 bases; bases outside gene matches: 7. The length of the CDR3 is 15 residues.

The CDR3 loop reads CASSYLRKNEQFF. Here the CDR3 DNA reads TGTGCCAGCAGTTACCTCCGTAAAAATGAGCAGTTCTTC. The chain carries TRBV6-5 and TRBJ2-1; no reliable D call. V lost 2 bases, J lost 7 bases, and 9 bases lay in between. Germline V CDR1 and CDR2: MNHEY, SVGAGI. CDR3 length: 13 amino acids.

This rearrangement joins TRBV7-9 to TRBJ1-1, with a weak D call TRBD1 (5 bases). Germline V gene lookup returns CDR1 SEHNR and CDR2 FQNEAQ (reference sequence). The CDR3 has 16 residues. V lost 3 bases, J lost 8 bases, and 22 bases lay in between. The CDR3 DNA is TGTGCCAGCAGCTTCCCGATGGGGCAGGGCCGTACGGAAGCTTTCTTT. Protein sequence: CASSFPMGQGRTEAFF. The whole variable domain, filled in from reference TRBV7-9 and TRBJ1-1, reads DTGVSQNPRHKITKRGQNVTFRCDPISEHNRLYWYRQTLGQGPEFLTYFQNEAQLEKSRLLSDRFSAERPKGSFSTLEIQRTEQGDSAMYLCASSFPMGQGRTEAFFGQGTRLTVV.

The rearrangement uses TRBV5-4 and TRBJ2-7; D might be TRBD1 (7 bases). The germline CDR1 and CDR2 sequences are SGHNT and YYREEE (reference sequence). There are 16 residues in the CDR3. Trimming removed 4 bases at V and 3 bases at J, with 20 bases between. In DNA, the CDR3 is TGTGCCAGCAGCATCCCGGGAGACAGGGCCAGCTACGAGCAGTACTTC. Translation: CASSIPGDRASYEQYF.

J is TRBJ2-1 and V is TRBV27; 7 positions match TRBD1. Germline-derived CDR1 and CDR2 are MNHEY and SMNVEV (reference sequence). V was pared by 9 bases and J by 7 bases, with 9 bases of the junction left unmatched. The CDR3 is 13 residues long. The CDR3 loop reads CASRTGAVNEQFF. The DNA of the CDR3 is TGTGCCAGTCGGACAGGCGCGGTGAATGAGCAGTTCTTC.

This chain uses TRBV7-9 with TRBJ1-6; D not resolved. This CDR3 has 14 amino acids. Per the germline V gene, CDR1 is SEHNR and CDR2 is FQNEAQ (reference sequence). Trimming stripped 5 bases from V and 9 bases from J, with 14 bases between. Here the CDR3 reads CASSPREVRSPLHF. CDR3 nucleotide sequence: TGTGCCAGCAGCCCCCGGGAAGTACGTTCACCCCTCCACTTT.

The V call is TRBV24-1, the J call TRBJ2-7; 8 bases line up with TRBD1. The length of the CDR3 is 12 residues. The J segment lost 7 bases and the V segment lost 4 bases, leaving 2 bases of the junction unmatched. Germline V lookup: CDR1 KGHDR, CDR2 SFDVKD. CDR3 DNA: TGTGCCACCAGTGACCGACAGGGGGAGCAGTACTTC. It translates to CATSDRQGEQYF.